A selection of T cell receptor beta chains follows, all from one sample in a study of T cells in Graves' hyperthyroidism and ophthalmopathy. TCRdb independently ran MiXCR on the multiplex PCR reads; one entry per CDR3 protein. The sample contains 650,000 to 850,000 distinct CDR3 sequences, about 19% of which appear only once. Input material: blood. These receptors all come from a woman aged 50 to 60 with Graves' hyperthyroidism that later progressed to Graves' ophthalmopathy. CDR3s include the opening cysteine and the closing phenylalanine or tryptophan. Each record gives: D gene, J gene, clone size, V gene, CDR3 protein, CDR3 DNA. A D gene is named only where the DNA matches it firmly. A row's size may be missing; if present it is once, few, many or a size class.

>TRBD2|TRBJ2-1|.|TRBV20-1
CSASGAGGPYNEQFF
TGCAGTGCTAGCGGGGCGGGGGGGCCATACAATGAGCAGTTCTTC
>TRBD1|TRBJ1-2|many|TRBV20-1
CSASLLDRVYGYTF
TGCAGTGCTAGTTTGCTGGACAGGGTTTATGGCTACACCTTC
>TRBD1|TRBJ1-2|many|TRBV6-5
CASSYRTGDGYTF
TGTGCCAGCAGTTACCGGACAGGGGACGGCTACACCTTC
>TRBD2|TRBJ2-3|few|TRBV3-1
CASSPGASGGPGGSDTQYF
TGTGCCAGCAGCCCGGGGGCTAGCGGGGGGCCCGGGGGGTCAGATACGCAGTATTTT
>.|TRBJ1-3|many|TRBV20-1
CSALSGRGSGNTIYF
TGCAGTGCTCTCTCGGGAAGGGGATCTGGAAACACCATATATTTT
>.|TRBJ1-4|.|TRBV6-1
CASRDGGRAEEKLFF
TGTGCCAGCAGGGACGGGGGAAGGGCTGAAGAAAAACTGTTTTTT
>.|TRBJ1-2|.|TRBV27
CASSSKLGYGYTF
TGTGCCAGCAGTTCGAAGTTAGGATATGGCTACACCTTC
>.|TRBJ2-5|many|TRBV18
CASSPVGGSQETQYF
TGTGCCAGCTCACCGGTTGGGGGGAGCCAAGAGACCCAGTACTTC
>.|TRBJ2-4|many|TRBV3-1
CASSQEGTQNIQYF
TGTGCCAGCAGCCAAGAAGGGACACAAAACATTCAGTACTTC
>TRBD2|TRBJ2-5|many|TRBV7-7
CASSSSLAGAPRGETQYF
TGTGCTAGCAGCTCTTCCCTAGCGGGGGCCCCCCGGGGGGAGACCCAGTACTTC
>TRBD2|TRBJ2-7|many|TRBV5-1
CASSSGLAEAREQYF
TGCGCCAGCAGCTCAGGACTAGCGGAAGCGAGGGAGCAGTACTTC
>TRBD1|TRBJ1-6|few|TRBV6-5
CASSYFRTGENSPLHF
TGTGCCAGCAGTTACTTCCGGACAGGAGAGAATTCACCCCTCCACTTT
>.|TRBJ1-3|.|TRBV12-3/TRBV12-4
CASTPPGDRNTIYF
TGTGCCAGCACCCCCCCTGGCGACCGAAACACCATATATTTT
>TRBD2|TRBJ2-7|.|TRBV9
CAGSPGGGTSYEQYF
TGTGCCGGCAGCCCCGGCGGGGGGACCTCCTACGAGCAGTACTTC